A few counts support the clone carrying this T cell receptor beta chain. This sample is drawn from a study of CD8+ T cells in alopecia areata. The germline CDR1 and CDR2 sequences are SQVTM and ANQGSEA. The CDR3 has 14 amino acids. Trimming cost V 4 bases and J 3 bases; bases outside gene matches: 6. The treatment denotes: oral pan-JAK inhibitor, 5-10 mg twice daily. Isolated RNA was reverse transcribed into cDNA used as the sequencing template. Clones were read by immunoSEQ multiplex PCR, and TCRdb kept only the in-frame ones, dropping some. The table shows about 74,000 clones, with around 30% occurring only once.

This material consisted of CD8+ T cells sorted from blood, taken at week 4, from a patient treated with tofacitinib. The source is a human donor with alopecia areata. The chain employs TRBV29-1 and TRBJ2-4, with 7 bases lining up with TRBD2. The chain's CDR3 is CSVVAGEIKNIQYF. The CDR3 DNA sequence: TGCAGCGTTGTTGCGGGGGAGATCAAAAACATTCAGTACTTC.